The subject of this entry is one TCR beta chain. Antigen unknown. The data belong to a study of STAT3 mutations in large granular lymphocyte leukemia. Study details: Immunosuppressive therapy was given to more than half of T-LGLL patients. Study results and caveats: In T-cell large granular lymphocyte leukemia, about half of patients showed multiple immunodominant subclonotypes. Suggested: STAT3 mutation was not the ancestral event for these clonal expansions. All newly emerging clones after therapy were STAT3 wild type.

TCRdb's table, derived via immunoSEQ multiplex PCR, lists solely in-frame clones and lacks some. The sample carries tens of thousands of clones, 85% to 95% recorded once. The receptor's source is a middle-aged man with T-cell large granular lymphocyte leukemia. Some clones in this sample may be carry-over from other donors' samples. The specimen was peripheral blood mononuclear cells.

The CDR3 coding sequence is TGTGCCAGCAGGGCGACAGAGCTCTCTAACTATGGCTACACCTTC. This encodes CASRATELSNYGYTF. The V and J genes are TRBV6-5 and TRBJ1-2, with a tentative D call TRBD1 (5 bases). The CDR3 loop spans 15 amino acids. Trimming shortened V by 6 bases and J by 0 bases, and 14 bases separated the two germline ends. Per the germline V gene, CDR1 is MNHEY and CDR2 is SVGAGI.